This T cell receptor beta chain comes out of a study of CD8+CD57+ T cells in acquired aplastic anemia. The sequenced patients had an expansion of CD8+CD57+ cells seen by flow cytometry. The CDR3 is made up of 14 amino acids. V trimming: 1 base; J trimming: 5 bases; junction bases outside the gene matches: 2. Template material for TCR beta VDJ and CDR3 profiling consisted of genomic DNA. TCRdb processed the reads anew with MiXCR; each CDR3 protein has one entry. This sample yields around 150,000 distinct CDR3 sequences, of which 71% are seen a single time; more than 35% belongs to the top ten. The source is a human donor with aplastic anemia. This sequence joins TRBV12-3 or TRBV12-4 and TRBJ1-1; 9 nucleotides match TRBD1. The source material was sorted CD4+, CD8+, or CD8+CD57+ T cells (not recorded which) from PBMCs. The CDR3 spells CASSLDRGLTEAFF. CDR3 DNA sequence: TGTGCCAGCAGTTTAGACAGGGGGCTGACTGAAGCTTTCTTT.